The 2 T cell receptor beta chains below come from one sample, sequenced in a study of blood T cells in healthy people across ages. For the second PCR, which ran for about 6 to 11 cycles, a sample-barcoded 5' primer and a J-beta primer mix were used. TCRdb recomputed calls from the 5' RACE reads with MiXCR, one row per CDR3 protein. The sample shows roughly 640,000 distinct CDR3 sequences, about 30% of them seen only once. Specimen: blood. The source of these receptors is a woman older than 75 in good health.

A few counts support this clonotype. This rearrangement joins TRBV4-2 to TRBJ2-3, with D perhaps being TRBD1 or TRBD2 (6 bases each). This CDR3 comprises 16 residues. Germline CDR1 LGHNA, CDR2 YNFKEQ. Trimming pared 1 base from V and 4 bases from J, leaving 15 bases between. CDR3 residues: CASSQAGAVGADTQYF. The DNA for the CDR3 is TGTGCCAGCAGCCAAGCGGGGGCTGTAGGCGCAGATACGCAGTATTTT.

The CDR3 loop is CASNGRESSYEQYF. CDR3 in DNA: TGTGCCAGTAACGGGAGGGAGAGCTCCTACGAGCAGTACTTC. The chain employs TRBV19 and TRBJ2-7; 8 nucleotides match TRBD2. From germline, CDR1 is LNHDA and CDR2 SQIVND (reference sequence). This CDR3 spans 14 amino acids. The V gene end was trimmed by 7 bases and the J gene end by 0 bases; junction bases not matched to a gene: 5. The full variable domain, in which reference TRBV19 and TRBJ2-7 provide the parts outside the CDR3, is DGGITQSPKYLFRKEGQNVTLSCEQNLNHDAMYWYRQDPGQGLRLIYYSQIVNDFQKGDIAEGYSVSREKKESFPLTVTSAQKNPTAFYLCASNGRESSYEQYFGPGTRLTVT.